The rows below give T cell receptor beta chains drawn from one sample of a study of shared clonotypes between healthy human individuals. Sequenced by immunoSEQ multiplex PCR; TCRdb stores in-frame clones only, minus some. The sample has around 600,000 clones, roughly 95% seen once. The sample taken for sequencing was naive CD8+ T cells sorted from blood. The receptors originated from a woman aged 25 to 39 in good health. Both conserved end residues are part of each CDR3. A D gene is named only where the DNA matches it firmly. Clone size appears in some rows only: once, few, many, or a class for an expanded clone.

V	J	D	size	DNA	CDR3
TRBV5-4	TRBJ2-7	.	.	TGTGCCAGCAGCTCACCCTACGAGCAGTACTTC	CASSSPYEQYF
TRBV1	TRBJ2-5	.	once	TGCACCAGCAGCCGTCCTCCGGGAATAAGAGAGACCCAGTACTTC	CTSSRPPGIRETQYF
TRBV6-5	TRBJ1-1	.	.	TGTGCCAGCAGTTACACGGCAGGGCTTGGCACTGAAGCTTTCTTT	CASSYTAGLGTEAFF
TRBV28	TRBJ2-6	.	.	TGTGCCAGCAGTCCCGGAAGGTTACGCTCTGGGGCCAACGTCCTGACTTTC	CASSPGRLRSGANVLTF
TRBV27	TRBJ2-7	TRBD1	.	TGTGCCAGCAGTCTGGGACAGGCTTTCTACGAGCAGTACTTC	CASSLGQAFYEQYF
TRBV7-6	TRBJ2-1	.	.	TGTGCCAGCAGCCCTAGGGGGGAGCGGGGCAATGAGCAGTTCTTC	CASSPRGERGNEQFF
TRBV29-1	TRBJ1-2	.	once	TGCAGCGTGAGACTTGGCCTCTCCACGCGCCTTACTAACTATGGCTACACCTTC	CSVRLGLSTRLTNYGYTF
TRBV10-3	TRBJ2-7	TRBD2	.	TGTGCCATCAGTGAGCCGACGGGCGGGAGGGCCTACGAGCAGTACTTC	CAISEPTGGRAYEQYF
TRBV28	TRBJ1-3	TRBD1	.	TGTGCCAGCAGTCTCGGACAGGGAGTGCTAAACACCATATATTTT	CASSLGQGVLNTIYF
TRBV7-9	TRBJ2-7	.	.	TGTGCCAGCAGCTTGGGATCCCCCGAGCAGTACTTC	CASSLGSPEQYF
TRBV19	TRBJ1-2	.	.	TGTGCCAGTAGTATAGATCTCTCTACCTACTATGGCTACACCTTC	CASSIDLSTYYGYTF
TRBV11-2	TRBJ1-5	.	once	TGTGCCAGCAGCTTAGGGTCAGCTTTAATGCCCCAGCATTTT	CASSLGSALMPQHF
TRBV15	TRBJ2-6	.	.	TGTGCCACCAGCCGATATGAGCCCCCTGGGGCCAACGTCCTGACTTTC	CATSRYEPPGANVLTF
TRBV6-5	TRBJ1-2	.	.	TGTGCCAGCAGTTACAGTACAGGGATCCTAGGATATGGCTACACCTTC	CASSYSTGILGYGYTF
TRBV5-5	TRBJ1-1	.	once	TGTGCCAGCAGCTTGAGGGGCGCTGAAGCTTTCTTT	CASSLRGAEAFF
TRBV28	TRBJ1-5	.	.	TGTGCCAGCAGTTTAGGAGGGGCAGATCAGCCCCAGCATTTT	CASSLGGADQPQHF
TRBV4-2	TRBJ2-7	TRBD2	.	TGTGCCAGCAAGCAAGAAGTCCTAGCGGGAGACGAGCAGTACTTC	CASKQEVLAGDEQYF
TRBV28	TRBJ2-7	.	.	TGTGCCAGCAGTCCCCTGGGGGAGCAGTACTTC	CASSPLGEQYF
TRBV9	TRBJ1-2	.	.	TGTGCCAGCAGCCTCGGGCCAGGGACTAACTATGGCTACACCTTC	CASSLGPGTNYGYTF
TRBV7-6	TRBJ2-1	TRBD2	.	TGTGCCAGCAGCTTAGTGGCTAGCGGGAGCTCCTACAATGAGCAGTTCTTC	CASSLVASGSSYNEQFF
TRBV2	TRBJ2-2	TRBD2	once	TGTGCCAGCAGTTCAACTAGCGGGAGGGCCTTCGGGGAGCTGTTTTTT	CASSSTSGRAFGELFF
TRBV7-8	TRBJ2-5	.	.	TGTGCCAGCAGCTTAGTTGGGTTGCAAGAGACCCAGTACTTC	CASSLVGLQETQYF
TRBV5-6	TRBJ2-5	TRBD1	.	TGTGCCAGCAGCTCGGACAGGGTCCTCCAAGAGACCCAGTACTTC	CASSSDRVLQETQYF
TRBV27	TRBJ1-1	.	.	TGTGCCAGCAGTCTTCGGTGGAACACTGAAGCTTTCTTT	CASSLRWNTEAFF
TRBV9	TRBJ2-1	TRBD2	.	TGTGCCAGCAGCGTAGGACTAGCGGGAGATGAGCAGTTCTTC	CASSVGLAGDEQFF
TRBV13	TRBJ1-1	.	once	TGTGCCAGCAGCGAAGCCCCAGGTTTTTTCACTGAAGCTTTCTTT	CASSEAPGFFTEAFF
TRBV15	TRBJ2-1	TRBD2	.	TGTGCCACCAGCAGAGATTTGGGTAGCGGGAGGGGCGAGCAGTTCTTC	CATSRDLGSGRGEQFF
TRBV27	TRBJ2-7	TRBD2	.	TGTGCCAGCAGTTTATGGGGACTAGCGGGAACAGAGCAGTACTTC	CASSLWGLAGTEQYF
TRBV5-4	TRBJ2-1	TRBD2	.	TGTGCCAGCAGCTTGGAAGCGGGAGGCGGAAATGAGCAGTTCTTC	CASSLEAGGGNEQFF
TRBV27	TRBJ2-3	.	.	TGTGCCAGCAGTTTAACCAGCGGAACTAGCACAGATACGCAGTATTTT	CASSLTSGTSTDTQYF
TRBV7-2	TRBJ2-3	TRBD2	.	TGTGCCAGCAAGCCCTCGAGCGGGAGGTCGTTTCCCACAGATACGCAGTATTTT	CASKPSSGRSFPTDTQYF
TRBV2	TRBJ2-3	.	.	TGTGCCAGCAGTAGTCACAGCCGCACAGATACGCAGTATTTT	CASSSHSRTDTQYF
TRBV6-5	TRBJ1-5	.	.	TGTGCCAGCAGTCAGCAGGGTCATCAGCCCCAGCATTTT	CASSQQGHQPQHF
TRBV19	TRBJ2-5	TRBD2	.	TGTGCCAGTAGTATAGGGGCTAGCGGCCAAGAGACCCAGTACTTC	CASSIGASGQETQYF
TRBV2	TRBJ1-2	.	.	TGTGCCAGCAGTGAATGGGGACTTGCTGGCTACACCTTC	CASSEWGLAGYTF
TRBV4-2	TRBJ1-4	.	.	TGTGCCAGCAGCCAAGTTGAATACGCAACTAATGAAAAACTGTTTTTT	CASSQVEYATNEKLFF
TRBV28	TRBJ2-7	TRBD1	.	TGTGCCAGCAGTATCCGGGACAGGTACTACGAGCAGTACTTC	CASSIRDRYYEQYF